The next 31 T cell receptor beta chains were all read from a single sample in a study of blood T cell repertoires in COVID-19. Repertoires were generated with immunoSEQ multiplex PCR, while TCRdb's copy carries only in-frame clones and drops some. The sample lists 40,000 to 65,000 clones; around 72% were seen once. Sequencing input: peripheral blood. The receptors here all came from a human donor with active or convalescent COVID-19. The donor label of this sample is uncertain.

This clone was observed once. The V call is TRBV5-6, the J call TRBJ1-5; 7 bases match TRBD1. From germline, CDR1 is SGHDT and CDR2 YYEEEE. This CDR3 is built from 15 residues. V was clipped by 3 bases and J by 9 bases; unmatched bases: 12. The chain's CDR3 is CASSSQGVGSRPQHF. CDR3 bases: TGTGCCAGCAGCTCCCAGGGGGTCGGATCACGGCCCCAGCATTTT. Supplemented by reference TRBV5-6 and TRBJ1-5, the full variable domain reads DAGVTQSPTHLIKTRGQQVTLRCSPKSGHDTVSWYQQALGQGPQFIFQYYEEEERQRGNFPDRFSGHQFPNYSSELNVNALLLGDSALYLCASSSQGVGSRPQHFGDGTRLSIL.

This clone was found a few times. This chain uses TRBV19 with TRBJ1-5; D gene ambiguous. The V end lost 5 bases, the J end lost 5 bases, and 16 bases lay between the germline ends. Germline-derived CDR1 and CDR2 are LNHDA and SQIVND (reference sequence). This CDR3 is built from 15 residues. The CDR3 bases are TGTGCCAGTAGTTTTTACAGTCCGGGGTATCAGCCCCAGCATTTT. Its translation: CASSFYSPGYQPQHF.

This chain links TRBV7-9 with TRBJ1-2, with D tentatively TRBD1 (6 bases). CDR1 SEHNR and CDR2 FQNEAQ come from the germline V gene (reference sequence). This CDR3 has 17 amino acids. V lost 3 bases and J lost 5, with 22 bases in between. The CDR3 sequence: CASSLGDTLIGVYGYTF. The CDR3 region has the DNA TGTGCCAGCAGCTTGGGGGACACCCTTATTGGGGTATATGGCTACACCTTC.

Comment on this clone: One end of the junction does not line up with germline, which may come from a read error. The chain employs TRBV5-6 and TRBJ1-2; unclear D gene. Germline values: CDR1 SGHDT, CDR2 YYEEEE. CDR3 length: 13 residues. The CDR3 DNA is TGTGCCAGCACCTTGGGCCAAGAGGCTGGCTACACCTTC. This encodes CASTLGQEAGYTF.

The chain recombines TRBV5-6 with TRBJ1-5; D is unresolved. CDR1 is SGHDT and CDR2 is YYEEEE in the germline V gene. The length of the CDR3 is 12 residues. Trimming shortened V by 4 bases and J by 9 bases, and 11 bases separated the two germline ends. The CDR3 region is CASSGSLGPQHF. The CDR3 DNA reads TGTGCCAGCAGCGGGAGTCTAGGGCCCCAGCATTTT.

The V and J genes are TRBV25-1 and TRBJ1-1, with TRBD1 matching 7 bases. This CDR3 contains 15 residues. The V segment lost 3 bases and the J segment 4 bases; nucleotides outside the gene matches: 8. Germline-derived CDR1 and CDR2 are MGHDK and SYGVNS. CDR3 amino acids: CASSEGTAGSTEAFF. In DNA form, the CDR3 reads TGTGCCAGCAGTGAGGGGACAGCAGGGAGCACTGAAGCTTTCTTT.

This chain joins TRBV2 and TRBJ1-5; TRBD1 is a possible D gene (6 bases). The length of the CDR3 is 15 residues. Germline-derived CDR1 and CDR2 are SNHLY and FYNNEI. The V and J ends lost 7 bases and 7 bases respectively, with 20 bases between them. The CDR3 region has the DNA TGTGCCAGCAAACTCGCAGGGGAAGGAAGGCAGCCCCAGCATTTT. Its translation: CASKLAGEGRQPQHF.

The chain's CDR3 is CASGLVQAGELFF. As DNA, the CDR3 is TGTGCTAGTGGTTTGGTACAGGCCGGGGAGCTGTTTTTT. The chain combines TRBV12-5 with TRBJ2-2, with TRBD1 as a possible D gene (5 bases). CDR1 and CDR2 from the germline V gene are LGHNT and FRNRAP. Trimming removed 0 bases from V and 6 bases from J, with 5 bases in between. The CDR3 is made up of 13 amino acids.

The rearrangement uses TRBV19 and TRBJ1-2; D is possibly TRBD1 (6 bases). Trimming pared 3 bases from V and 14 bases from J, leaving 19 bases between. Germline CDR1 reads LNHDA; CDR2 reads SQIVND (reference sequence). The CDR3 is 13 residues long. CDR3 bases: TGTGCCAGTAGTATGGGCAGGACAGAAGTAAAAACCTTC. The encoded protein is CASSMGRTEVKTF.

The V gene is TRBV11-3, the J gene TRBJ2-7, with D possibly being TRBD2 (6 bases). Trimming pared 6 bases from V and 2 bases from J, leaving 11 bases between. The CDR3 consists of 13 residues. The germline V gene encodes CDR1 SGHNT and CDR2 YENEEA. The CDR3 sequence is CASSLRLAYEQYF. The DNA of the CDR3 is TGTGCCAGCAGTCTCAGACTAGCCTACGAGCAGTACTTC. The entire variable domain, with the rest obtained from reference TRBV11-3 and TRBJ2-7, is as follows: EAGVVQSPRYKIIEKKQPVAFWCNPISGHNTLYWYLQNLGQGPELLIRYENEEAVDDSQLPKDRFSAERLKGVDSTLKIQPAELGDSAVYLCASSLRLAYEQYFGPGTRLTVT.

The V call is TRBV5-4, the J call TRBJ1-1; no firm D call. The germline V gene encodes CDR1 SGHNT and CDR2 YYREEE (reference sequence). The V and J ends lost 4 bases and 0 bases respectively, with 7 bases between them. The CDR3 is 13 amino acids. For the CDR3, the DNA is TGTGCCAGCAGCGACACGTTGAACACTGAAGCTTTCTTT. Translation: CASSDTLNTEAFF.

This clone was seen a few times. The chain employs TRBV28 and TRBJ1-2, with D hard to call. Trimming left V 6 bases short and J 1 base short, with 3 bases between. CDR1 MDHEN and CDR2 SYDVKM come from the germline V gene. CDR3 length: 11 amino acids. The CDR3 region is CASSLNYGYTF. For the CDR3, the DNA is TGTGCCAGCAGCCTTAACTATGGCTACACCTTC.

CDR3 residues: CAISGPDSNNEQFF. In nucleotides, the CDR3 is TGTGCCATCAGTGGGCCCGACAGTAACAATGAGCAGTTCTTC. The V call is TRBV10-3, the J call TRBJ2-1; weak D call: TRBD1 (5 bases). The CDR3 has 14 amino acids. Per the germline V gene, CDR1 is ENHRY and CDR2 is SYGVKD. V lost 4 bases to trimming and J lost 5 bases, with 12 bases between them.

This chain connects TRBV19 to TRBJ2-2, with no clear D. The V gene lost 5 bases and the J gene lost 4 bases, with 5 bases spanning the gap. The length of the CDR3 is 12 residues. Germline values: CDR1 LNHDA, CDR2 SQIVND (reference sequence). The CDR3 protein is CASSFLTGELFF. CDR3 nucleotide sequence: TGTGCCAGTAGTTTCCTCACCGGGGAGCTGTTTTTT.

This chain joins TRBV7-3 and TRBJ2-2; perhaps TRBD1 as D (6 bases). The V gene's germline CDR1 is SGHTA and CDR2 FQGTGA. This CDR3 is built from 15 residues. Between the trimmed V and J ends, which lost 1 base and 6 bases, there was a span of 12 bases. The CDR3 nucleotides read TGTGCCAGCAGCTTAATGAGGGGGAATGCCGGGGAGCTGTTTTTT. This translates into CASSLMRGNAGELFF.

CDR3 sequence reads: CSVGESGHPGGGQYF. CDR3 in DNA: TGCAGCGTTGGTGAGTCGGGACACCCCGGTGGTGGGCAGTACTTC. The rearrangement joins TRBV29-1 to TRBJ2-7, with a tentative D call TRBD1 (6 bases). The CDR3 covers 15 residues. The V and J ends lost 4 bases and 9 bases respectively, with 25 bases between them. CDR1 and CDR2 from the germline V gene are SQVTM and ANQGSEA.

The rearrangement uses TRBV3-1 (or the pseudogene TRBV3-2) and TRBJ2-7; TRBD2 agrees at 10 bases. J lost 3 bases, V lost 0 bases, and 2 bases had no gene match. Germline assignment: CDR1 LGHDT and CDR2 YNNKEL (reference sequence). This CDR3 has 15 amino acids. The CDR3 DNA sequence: TGTGCCAGCAGCCAAGACACTAGCGGGATCTACGAGCAGTACTTC. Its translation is CASSQDTSGIYEQYF.

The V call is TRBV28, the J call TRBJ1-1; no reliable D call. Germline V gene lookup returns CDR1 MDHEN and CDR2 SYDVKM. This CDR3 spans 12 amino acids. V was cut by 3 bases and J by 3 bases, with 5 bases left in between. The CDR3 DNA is TGTGCCAGCAGTTTCCAGTACACTGAAGCTTTCTTT. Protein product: CASSFQYTEAFF.

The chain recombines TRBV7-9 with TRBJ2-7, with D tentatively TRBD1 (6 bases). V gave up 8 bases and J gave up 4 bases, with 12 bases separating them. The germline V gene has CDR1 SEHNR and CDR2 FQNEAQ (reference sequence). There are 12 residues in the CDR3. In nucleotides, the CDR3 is TGTGCCAGCGGGGGCTCTGGGTACGAGCAGTACTTC. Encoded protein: CASGGSGYEQYF.

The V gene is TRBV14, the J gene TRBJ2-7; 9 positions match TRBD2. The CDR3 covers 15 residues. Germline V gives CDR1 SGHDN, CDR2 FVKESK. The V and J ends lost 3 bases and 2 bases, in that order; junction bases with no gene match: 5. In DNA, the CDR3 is TGTGCCAGCAGCCAGAGACTAGCGGAAGCCTACGAGCAGTACTTC. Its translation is CASSQRLAEAYEQYF.

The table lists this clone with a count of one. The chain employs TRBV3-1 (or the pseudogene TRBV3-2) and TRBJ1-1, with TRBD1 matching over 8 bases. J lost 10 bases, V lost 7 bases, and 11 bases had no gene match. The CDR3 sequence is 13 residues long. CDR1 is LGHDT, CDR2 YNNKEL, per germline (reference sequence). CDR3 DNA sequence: TGTGCCAGCACCGCAACCGGACAGGGAGGAGCTTTCTTT. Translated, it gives CASTATGQGGAFF.

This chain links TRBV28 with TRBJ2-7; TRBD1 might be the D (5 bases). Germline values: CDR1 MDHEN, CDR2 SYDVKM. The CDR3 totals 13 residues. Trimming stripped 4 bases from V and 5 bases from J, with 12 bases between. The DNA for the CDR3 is TGTGCCAGCAGTTCCCAGGGCAGGGACGAGCAGTACTTC. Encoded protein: CASSSQGRDEQYF. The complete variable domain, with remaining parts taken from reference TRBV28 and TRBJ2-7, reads DVKVTQSSRYLVKRTGEKVFLECVQDMDHENMFWYRQDPGLGLRLIYFSYDVKMKEKGDIPEGYSVSREKKERFSLILESASTNQTSMYLCASSSQGRDEQYFGPGTRLTVT.

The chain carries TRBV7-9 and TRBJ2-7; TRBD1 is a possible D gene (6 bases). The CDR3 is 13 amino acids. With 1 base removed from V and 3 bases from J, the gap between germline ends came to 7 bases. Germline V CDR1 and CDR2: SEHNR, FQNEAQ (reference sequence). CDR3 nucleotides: TGTGCCAGCAGCTTAGTAGGGGGCTACGAGCAGTACTTC. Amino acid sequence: CASSLVGGYEQYF.

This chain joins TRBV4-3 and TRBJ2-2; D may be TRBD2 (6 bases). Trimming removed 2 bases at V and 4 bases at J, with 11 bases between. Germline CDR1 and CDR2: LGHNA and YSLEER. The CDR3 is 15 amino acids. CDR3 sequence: CASSQRDSFTGELFF. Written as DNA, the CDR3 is TGCGCCAGCAGCCAACGGGACTCCTTCACCGGGGAGCTGTTTTTT.

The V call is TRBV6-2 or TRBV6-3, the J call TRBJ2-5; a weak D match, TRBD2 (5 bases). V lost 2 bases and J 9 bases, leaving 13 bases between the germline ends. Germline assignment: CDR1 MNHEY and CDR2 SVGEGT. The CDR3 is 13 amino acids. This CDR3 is CASSYPDWSPQYF. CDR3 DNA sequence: TGTGCCAGCAGTTACCCGGACTGGTCTCCCCAGTACTTC.

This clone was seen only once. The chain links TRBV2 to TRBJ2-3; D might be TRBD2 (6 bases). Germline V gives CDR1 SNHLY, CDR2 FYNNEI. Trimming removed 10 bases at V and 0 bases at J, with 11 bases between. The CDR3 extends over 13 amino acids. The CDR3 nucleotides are TGTGCCACCCGGCGGGAAAGCACAGATACGCAGTATTTT. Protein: CATRRESTDTQYF.

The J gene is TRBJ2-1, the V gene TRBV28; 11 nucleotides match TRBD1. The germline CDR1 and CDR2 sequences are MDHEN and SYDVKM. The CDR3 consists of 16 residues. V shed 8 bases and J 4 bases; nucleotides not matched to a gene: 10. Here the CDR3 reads CASHSAGTGGYNEQFF. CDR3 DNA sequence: TGTGCCAGCCATAGCGCCGGGACAGGGGGTTACAATGAGCAGTTCTTC.

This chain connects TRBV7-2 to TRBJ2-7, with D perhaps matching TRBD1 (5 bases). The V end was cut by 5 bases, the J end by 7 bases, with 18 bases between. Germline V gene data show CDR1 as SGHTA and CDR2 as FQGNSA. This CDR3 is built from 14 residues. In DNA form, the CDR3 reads TGTGCCAGCAGCGCCACTGGGGCCTTCCGGGAGCAGTACTTC. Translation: CASSATGAFREQYF.

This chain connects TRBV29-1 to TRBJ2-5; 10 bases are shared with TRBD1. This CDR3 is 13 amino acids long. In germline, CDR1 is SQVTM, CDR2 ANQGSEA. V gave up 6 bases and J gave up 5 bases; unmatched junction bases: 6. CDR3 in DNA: TGCAGCGTCCTGACAGGGGGCGTGGAGACCCAGTACTTC. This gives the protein CSVLTGGVETQYF.

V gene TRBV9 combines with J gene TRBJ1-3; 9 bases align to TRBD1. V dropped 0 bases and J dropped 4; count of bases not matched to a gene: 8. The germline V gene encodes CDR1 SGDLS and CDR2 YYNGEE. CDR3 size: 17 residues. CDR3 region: CASSVALGQGKGNTIYF. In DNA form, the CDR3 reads TGTGCCAGCAGCGTAGCTTTAGGACAGGGGAAAGGAAACACCATATATTTT.

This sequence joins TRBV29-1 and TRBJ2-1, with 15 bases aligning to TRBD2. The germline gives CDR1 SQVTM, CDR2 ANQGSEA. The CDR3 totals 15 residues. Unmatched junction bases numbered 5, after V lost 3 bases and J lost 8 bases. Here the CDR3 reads CSVEGLAGGGHEQFF. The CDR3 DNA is TGCAGCGTTGAGGGACTAGCGGGAGGAGGCCATGAGCAGTTCTTC.